This T cell receptor (beta chain) was identified in a study of cytomegalovirus exposure and HLA in healthy donors. Across the study: There were about 85 million unique TCRs (from HLA-typed donors) in an early data release.

As for this clone: Its antigen is currently unknown.

The PCR employed 60 Vbeta primers together with 13 Jbeta primers. TCRdb keeps only in-frame clones here, not all; method: immunoSEQ multiplex PCR. The top ten clones hold about 4.8% of a sample with roughly 190,000 clones, roughly 77% of them seen once. Regarding the study as a whole: Through in vitro validation, three CMV-associated chains were shown to be specific for CMV antigens.

The TCR originated in a man aged 25 to 45 in good health and CMV-seropositive. The sample consisted of PBMCs.

The CDR3 here is CASSVGGTTSYEQYF. CDR3 sequence (DNA): TGTGCCAGCAGCGTAGGCGGAACCACCTCCTACGAGCAGTACTTC. The chain carries TRBV9 and TRBJ2-7; no clear D gene. V gave up 0 bases and J gave up 0 bases, with 10 bases separating them. CDR3 length: 15 residues. CDR1 is SGDLS and CDR2 is YYNGEE in the germline V gene.